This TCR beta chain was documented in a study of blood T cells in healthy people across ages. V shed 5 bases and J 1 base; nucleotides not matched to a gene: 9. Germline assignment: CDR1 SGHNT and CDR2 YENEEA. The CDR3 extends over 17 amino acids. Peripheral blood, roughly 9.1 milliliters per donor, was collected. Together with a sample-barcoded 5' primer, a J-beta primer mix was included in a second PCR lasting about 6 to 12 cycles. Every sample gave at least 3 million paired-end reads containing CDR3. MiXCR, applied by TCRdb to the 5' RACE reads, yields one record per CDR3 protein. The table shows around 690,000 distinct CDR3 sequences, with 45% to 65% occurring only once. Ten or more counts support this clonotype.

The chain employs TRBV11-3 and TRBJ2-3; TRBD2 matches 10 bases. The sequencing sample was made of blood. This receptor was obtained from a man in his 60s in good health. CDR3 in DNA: TGTGCCAGCAGCCCCGGGACGCTAGCGGGGGGCACAGATACGCAGTATTTT. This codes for CASSPGTLAGGTDTQYF.